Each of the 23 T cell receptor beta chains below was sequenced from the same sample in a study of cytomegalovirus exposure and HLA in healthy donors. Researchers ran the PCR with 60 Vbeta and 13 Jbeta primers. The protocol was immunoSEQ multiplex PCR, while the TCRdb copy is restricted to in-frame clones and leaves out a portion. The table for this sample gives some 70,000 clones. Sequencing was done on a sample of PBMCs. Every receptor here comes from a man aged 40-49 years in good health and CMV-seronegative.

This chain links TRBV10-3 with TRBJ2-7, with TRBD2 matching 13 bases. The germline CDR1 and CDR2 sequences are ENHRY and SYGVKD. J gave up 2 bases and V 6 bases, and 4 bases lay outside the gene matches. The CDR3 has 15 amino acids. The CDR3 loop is CAIRPGTSGAYEQYF. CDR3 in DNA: TGTGCCATCAGGCCCGGGACTAGCGGGGCCTACGAGCAGTACTTC.

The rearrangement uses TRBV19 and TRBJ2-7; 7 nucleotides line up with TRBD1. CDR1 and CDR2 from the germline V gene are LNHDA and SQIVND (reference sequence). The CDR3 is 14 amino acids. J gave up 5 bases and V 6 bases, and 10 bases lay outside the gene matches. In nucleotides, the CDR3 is TGTGCCAGTAGGTACAGGGGTTTGGGCGACGAGCAGTACTTC. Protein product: CASRYRGLGDEQYF.

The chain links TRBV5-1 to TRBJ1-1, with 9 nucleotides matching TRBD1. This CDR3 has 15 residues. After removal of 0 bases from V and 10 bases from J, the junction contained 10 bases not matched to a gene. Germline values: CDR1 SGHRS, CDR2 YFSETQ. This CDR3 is CASSLGPGQGSAAFF. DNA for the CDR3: TGCGCCAGCAGCTTGGGGCCGGGACAGGGAAGCGCAGCTTTCTTT.

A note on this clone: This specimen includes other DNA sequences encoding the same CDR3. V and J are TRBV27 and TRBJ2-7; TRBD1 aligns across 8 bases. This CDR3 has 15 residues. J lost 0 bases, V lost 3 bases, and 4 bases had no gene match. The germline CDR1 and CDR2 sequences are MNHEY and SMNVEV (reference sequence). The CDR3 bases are TGTGCCAGCAGTTTGGCCGGGACAGGCTCCTACGAGCAGTACTTC. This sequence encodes CASSLAGTGSYEQYF.

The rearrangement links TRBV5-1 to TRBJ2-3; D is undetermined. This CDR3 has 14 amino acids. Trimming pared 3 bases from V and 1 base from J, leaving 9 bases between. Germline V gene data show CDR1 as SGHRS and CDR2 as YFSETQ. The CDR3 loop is CASSSIVGTDTQYF. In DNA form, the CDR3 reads TGCGCCAGCAGCTCCATCGTAGGCACAGATACGCAGTATTTT.

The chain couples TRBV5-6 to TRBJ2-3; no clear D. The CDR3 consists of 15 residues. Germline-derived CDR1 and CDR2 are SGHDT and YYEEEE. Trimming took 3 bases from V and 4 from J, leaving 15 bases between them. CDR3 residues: CASSSVESRPDTQYF. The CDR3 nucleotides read TGTGCCAGCAGCTCCGTAGAATCCCGCCCAGATACGCAGTATTTT.

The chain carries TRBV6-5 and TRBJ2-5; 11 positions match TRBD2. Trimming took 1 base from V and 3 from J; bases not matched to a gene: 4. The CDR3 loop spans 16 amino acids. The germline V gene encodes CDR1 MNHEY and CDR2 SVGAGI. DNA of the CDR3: TGTGCCAGCAGTTACTTTCTAGCGGGGGGTGAAGAGACCCAGTACTTC. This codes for CASSYFLAGGEETQYF.

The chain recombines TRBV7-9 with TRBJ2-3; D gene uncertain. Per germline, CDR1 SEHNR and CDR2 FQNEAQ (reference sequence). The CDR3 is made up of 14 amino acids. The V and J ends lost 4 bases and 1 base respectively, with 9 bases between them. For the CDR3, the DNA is TGTGCCAGCAGCTCCCCCCAGGGCACAGATACGCAGTATTTT. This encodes CASSSPQGTDTQYF.

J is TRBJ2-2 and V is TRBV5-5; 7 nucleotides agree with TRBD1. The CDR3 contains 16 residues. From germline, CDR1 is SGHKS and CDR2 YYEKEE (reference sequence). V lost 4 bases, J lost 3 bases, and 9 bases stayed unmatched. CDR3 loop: CASSTHRGSYTGELFF. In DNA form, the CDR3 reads TGTGCCAGCAGCACCCACAGGGGTTCGTACACCGGGGAGCTGTTTTTT.

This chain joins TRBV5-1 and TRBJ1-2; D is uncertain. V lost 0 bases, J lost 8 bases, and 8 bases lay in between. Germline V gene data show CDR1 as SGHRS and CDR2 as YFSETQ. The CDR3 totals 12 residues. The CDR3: CASSLDLGGYTF. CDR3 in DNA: TGCGCCAGCAGCTTGGATCTAGGCGGCTACACCTTC.

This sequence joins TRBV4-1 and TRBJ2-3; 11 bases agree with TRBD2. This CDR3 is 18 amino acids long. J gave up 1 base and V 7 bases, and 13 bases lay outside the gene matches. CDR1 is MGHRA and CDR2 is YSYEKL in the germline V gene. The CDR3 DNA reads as TGCGCCAGCACTAACGGGGGACTAGCGGAACAACGCACAGATACGCAGTATTTT. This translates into CASTNGGLAEQRTDTQYF.

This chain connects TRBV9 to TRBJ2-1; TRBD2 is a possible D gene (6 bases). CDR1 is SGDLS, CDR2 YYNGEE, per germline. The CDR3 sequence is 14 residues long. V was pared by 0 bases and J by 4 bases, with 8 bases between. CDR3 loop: CASSVATRYNEQFF. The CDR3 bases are TGTGCCAGCAGCGTAGCGACTAGATACAATGAGCAGTTCTTC.

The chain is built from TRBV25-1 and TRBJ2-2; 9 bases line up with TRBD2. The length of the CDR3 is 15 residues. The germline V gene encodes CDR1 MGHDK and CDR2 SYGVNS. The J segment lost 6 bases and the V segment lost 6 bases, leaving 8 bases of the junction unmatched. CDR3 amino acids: CASSLAGVNAGELFF. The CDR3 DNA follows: TGTGCCAGCAGCTTAGCGGGAGTAAACGCCGGGGAGCTGTTTTTT.

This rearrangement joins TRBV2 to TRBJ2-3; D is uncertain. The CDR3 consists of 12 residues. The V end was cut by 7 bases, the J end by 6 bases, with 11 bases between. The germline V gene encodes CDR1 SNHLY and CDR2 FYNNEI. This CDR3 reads CASKGEADTQYF. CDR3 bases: TGTGCCAGCAAAGGCGAGGCCGATACGCAGTATTTT.

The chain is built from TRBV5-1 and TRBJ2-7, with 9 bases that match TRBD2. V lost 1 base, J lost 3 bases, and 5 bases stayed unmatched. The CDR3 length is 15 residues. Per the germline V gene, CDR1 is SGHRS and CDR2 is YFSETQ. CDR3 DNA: TGCGCCAGCAGCTTGCGTCTAGCGGGAAACTACGAGCAGTACTTC. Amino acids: CASSLRLAGNYEQYF.

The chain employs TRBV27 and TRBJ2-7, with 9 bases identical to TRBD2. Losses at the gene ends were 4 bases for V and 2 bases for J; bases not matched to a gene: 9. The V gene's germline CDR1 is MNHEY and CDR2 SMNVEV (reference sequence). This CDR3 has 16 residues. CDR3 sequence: CASSSHGLANPYEQYF. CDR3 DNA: TGTGCCAGCAGTTCCCACGGACTAGCGAATCCCTACGAGCAGTACTTC.

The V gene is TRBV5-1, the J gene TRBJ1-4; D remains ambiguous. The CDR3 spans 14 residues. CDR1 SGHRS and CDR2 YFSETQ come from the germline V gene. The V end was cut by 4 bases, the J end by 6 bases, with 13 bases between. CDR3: CASSPHDGDEKLFF. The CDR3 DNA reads TGCGCCAGCAGCCCCCACGACGGGGATGAAAAACTGTTTTTT.

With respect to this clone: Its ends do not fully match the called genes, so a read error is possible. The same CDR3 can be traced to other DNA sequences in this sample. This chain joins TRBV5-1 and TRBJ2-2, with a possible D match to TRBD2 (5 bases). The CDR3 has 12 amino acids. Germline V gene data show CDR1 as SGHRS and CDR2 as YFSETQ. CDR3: CASSWSVGELFF. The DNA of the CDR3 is TGCGCCAGCAGCTGGTCAGTCGGGGAGCTGTTCTTT.

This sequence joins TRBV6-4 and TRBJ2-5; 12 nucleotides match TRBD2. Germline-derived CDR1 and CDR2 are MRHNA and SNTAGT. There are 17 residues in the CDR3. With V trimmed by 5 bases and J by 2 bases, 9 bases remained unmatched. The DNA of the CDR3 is TGTGCCAGCAGTCGCGATGGACTAGCGGGGATACAAGAGACCCAGTACTTC. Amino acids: CASSRDGLAGIQETQYF.

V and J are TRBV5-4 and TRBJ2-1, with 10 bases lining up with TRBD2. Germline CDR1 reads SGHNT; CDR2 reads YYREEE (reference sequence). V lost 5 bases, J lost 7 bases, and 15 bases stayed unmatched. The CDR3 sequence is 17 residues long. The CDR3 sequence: CASRQAPASGRVNEQFF. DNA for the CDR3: TGTGCCAGCAGACAAGCCCCAGCTAGCGGGAGAGTTAATGAGCAGTTCTTC.

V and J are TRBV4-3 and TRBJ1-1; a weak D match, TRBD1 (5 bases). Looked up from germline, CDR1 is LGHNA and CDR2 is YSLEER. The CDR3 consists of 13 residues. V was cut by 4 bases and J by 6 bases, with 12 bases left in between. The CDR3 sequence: CASSRVGGAEAFF. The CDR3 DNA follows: TGCGCCAGCAGCCGGGTCGGGGGGGCTGAAGCTTTCTTT.

The CDR3 reads CASSLAPPGGFDEQYF. Written as DNA, the CDR3 is TGTGCCAGCAGCTTAGCGCCGCCAGGGGGCTTCGACGAGCAGTACTTC. V usage is TRBV7-6 and J usage is TRBJ2-7; 8 positions match TRBD1. V shed 0 bases, J shed 5 bases, and the junction held 9 bases outside the gene matches. The CDR3 extends over 16 amino acids. Looked up from germline, CDR1 is SGHVS and CDR2 is FNYEAQ.

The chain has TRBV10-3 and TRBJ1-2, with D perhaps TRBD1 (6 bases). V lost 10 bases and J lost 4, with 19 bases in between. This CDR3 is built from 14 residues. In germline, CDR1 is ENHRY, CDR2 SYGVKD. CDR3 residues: CASDREGRGYGYTF. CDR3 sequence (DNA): TGTGCCAGTGATAGAGAGGGCAGGGGCTATGGCTACACCTTC.